Listed below are T cell receptor beta chains from one sample, sequenced in a study of human T cells and chemical hapten exposure. From the RACE reads, TCRdb called clonotypes with MiXCR, one entry per CDR3 protein. The table has more than 250,000 distinct CDR3 sequences, 7.5% to 9% seen once. The sample here was whole blood, taken in connection with sensitization to the hapten diphenylcyclopropenone (DPC). The receptors derive from a woman in her forties with alopecia areata. Some clones in this sample may be carry-over from other donors' samples. Each CDR3 is given with its conserved first and last residue. Each record gives: D gene, J gene, V gene, clone size, CDR3 protein, CDR3 DNA. The D gene is left open where the match is weak. The size entry is marked missing in some rows and otherwise reads once, few, many or a size class.

>TRBD1|TRBJ1-5|TRBV29-1|-
CSVADRGSSNQPQHF
TGCAGCGTGGCTGACAGGGGGAGTAGCAATCAGCCCCAGCATTTT
>-|TRBJ2-5|TRBV12-3/TRBV12-4|few
CASRRGRAQETQYF
TGTGCCAGCAGACGAGGACGCGCCCAAGAGACCCAGTACTTC
>-|TRBJ2-7|TRBV27|many
CASSYTGPYEQYF
TGTGCCAGCAGTTACACAGGCCCGTACGAGCAGTACTTC
>-|TRBJ1-2|TRBV4-3|many
CASSQDPQARSGYTF
TGCGCCAGCAGCCAAGATCCCCAGGCAAGGTCTGGCTACACCTTC
>-|TRBJ2-6|TRBV6-2/TRBV6-3|many
CASSQQGFSGANVLTF
TGTGCCAGCAGTCAACAGGGTTTCTCTGGGGCCAACGTCCTGACTTTC
>TRBD1|TRBJ1-4|TRBV10-3|-
CATATGEEEKLFF
TGTGCCACCGCGACAGGGGAAGAAGAAAAACTGTTTTTT
>-|TRBJ1-6|TRBV30|-
CAWSGGEYNSPLHF
TGTGCCTGGAGTGGCGGAGAGTATAATTCACCCCTCCACTTT
>-|TRBJ2-5|TRBV20-1|-
CSAFASQYLGETQYF
TGCAGTGCCTTCGCTAGCCAATACTTAGGGGAGACCCAGTACTTC
>-|TRBJ2-3|TRBV6-5|-
CASSYRLGDTQYF
TGTGCCAGCAGTTATCGACTCGGGGATACGCAGTATTTT
>-|TRBJ1-4|TRBV6-1|-
CATRRSTNEKLFF
TGTGCCACTCGCCGGTCAACTAATGAAAAACTGTTTTTT
>TRBD1|TRBJ1-1|TRBV6-5|-
CASSLQGNGYTEAFF
TGTGCCAGCAGTCTACAGGGGAATGGGTACACTGAAGCTTTCTTT
>-|TRBJ1-1|TRBV7-2|few
CASSLWPTEAFF
TGTGCCAGCAGCTTATGGCCCACTGAAGCTTTCTTT
>-|TRBJ2-7|TRBV10-3|few
CATAPGPPSYEQYF
TGTGCCACCGCACCGGGACCGCCGTCCTACGAGCAGTACTTC
>-|TRBJ1-1|TRBV12-3/TRBV12-4|many
CASSPDPPGTEAFF
TGTGCCAGCAGCCCGGACCCCCCCGGGACTGAAGCTTTCTTT
>-|TRBJ1-2|TRBV10-3|few
CAISESRNYGYTF
TGTGCCATCAGTGAGTCCAGGAACTATGGCTACACCTTC
>-|TRBJ2-6|TRBV7-2|many
CASSPSRASGANVLTF
TGTGCCAGCAGCCCTTCTCGGGCCTCTGGGGCCAACGTCCTGACTTTC
>-|TRBJ2-2|TRBV9|few
CASSVAGHGTGELFF
TGTGCCAGCAGCGTAGCAGGACATGGCACCGGGGAGCTGTTTTTT
>-|TRBJ1-6|TRBV9|-
CASSPGGRNSPLHF
TGTGCCAGCAGCCCCGGGGGGCGGAATTCACCCCTCCACTTT
>-|TRBJ1-2|TRBV6-5|many
CASSYSRGNYGYTF
TGTGCCAGCAGTTACTCCCGCGGGAACTATGGCTACACCTTC
>-|TRBJ1-4|TRBV7-9|few
CASSLDTAEKLFF
TGTGCCAGCAGCTTAGATACGGCTGAAAAACTGTTTTTT
>-|TRBJ2-2|TRBV7-9|-
CASSRTEYTGELFF
TGTGCCAGCAGCCGGACGGAATACACCGGGGAGCTGTTTTTT
>-|TRBJ1-3|TRBV29-1|-
CSVEDPRQGRNTIYF
TGCAGCGTTGAAGATCCGCGTCAAGGTAGAAACACCATATATTTT
>TRBD2|TRBJ2-1|TRBV6-4|-
CASSDSAGVNHEQFF
TGTGCCAGCAGTGACTCAGCGGGAGTCAACCATGAGCAGTTCTTC
>TRBD1|TRBJ1-6|TRBV6-5|few
CASSGGTGNSPLHF
TGTGCCAGCAGTGGGGGGACAGGGAATTCACCCCTCCACTTT
>-|TRBJ2-3|TRBV7-9|-
CTSSYSNPTDTQYF
TGTACCAGCAGCTACAGCAACCCCACAGATACGCAGTATTTT
>-|TRBJ1-1|TRBV5-8|few
CASSLVTPGRTEAFF
TGTGCCAGCAGCTTGGTCACACCCGGGCGCACTGAAGCTTTCTTT
>TRBD2|TRBJ2-1|TRBV6-2/TRBV6-3|-
CASSSSGTSGNEQFF
TGTGCCAGCAGTTCCTCCGGGACTAGCGGCAATGAGCAGTTCTTC
>TRBD2|TRBJ2-3|TRBV3-1|many
CASSQDLLAGRDTQYF
TGTGCCAGCAGCCAAGATCTGCTAGCGGGGAGAGATACGCAGTATTTT
>-|TRBJ2-7|TRBV6-1|-
CASSEDPTRTYEQYF
TGTGCCAGCAGTGAAGATCCTACACGGACCTACGAGCAGTACTTC
>TRBD2|TRBJ2-1|TRBV11-2|-
CASSLVPGGLGNEQFF
TGTGCCAGCAGCTTAGTTCCGGGAGGGCTGGGCAATGAGCAGTTCTTC
>-|TRBJ1-5|TRBV6-6|-
CASNEGGRGNQPQHF
TGTGCCAGCAATGAGGGGGGGCGCGGGAATCAGCCCCAGCATTTT
>TRBD1|TRBJ1-4|TRBV24-1|-
CATSDPGQVGNEKLFF
TGTGCCACCAGTGATCCCGGACAGGTCGGGAATGAAAAACTGTTTTTT
>-|TRBJ2-7|TRBV12-3/TRBV12-4|-
CASSARDSAEQYF
TGTGCCAGCAGTGCCCGGGACTCAGCCGAGCAGTACTTC
>TRBD2|TRBJ2-2|TRBV28|many
CASSSTSGRFYLNTGELFF
TGTGCCAGCAGTTCCACTAGCGGGAGGTTTTACTTGAACACCGGGGAGCTGTTTTTT
>-|TRBJ1-1|TRBV6-2/TRBV6-3|few
CASSRAPPGSGAGEAFF
TGTGCCAGCAGCAGGGCCCCTCCGGGGTCCGGGGCGGGTGAAGCTTTCTTT
>TRBD2|TRBJ2-1|TRBV7-8|-
CASLGGRGSYNEQFF
TGTGCCAGCCTGGGCGGGCGGGGGAGCTACAATGAGCAGTTCTTC
>TRBD1|TRBJ1-1|TRBV29-1|few
CSVNRGTTEAFF
TGCAGCGTTAACAGGGGGACCACTGAAGCTTTCTTT
>-|TRBJ2-1|TRBV20-1|few
CSARVVAYNEQFF
TGCAGTGCTCGGGTAGTGGCCTACAATGAGCAGTTCTTC
>-|TRBJ2-1|TRBV7-9|few
CASSLGVLSSYNEQFF
TGTGCCAGCAGCTTAGGTGTGTTAAGCTCCTACAATGAGCAGTTCTTC
>TRBD2|TRBJ2-7|TRBV20-1|-
CSARSGTSGNEQYF
TGCAGTGCTCGGTCGGGGACTAGCGGGAACGAGCAGTACTTC
>-|TRBJ2-1|TRBV7-9|-
CASRLRTGLQFF
TGTGCCAGCAGACTAAGGACCGGTTTACAGTTCTTC
>-|TRBJ2-3|TRBV7-9|many
CASSVGQTTDTQYF
TGTGCCAGCAGCGTTGGGCAGACCACAGATACGCAGTATTTT
>-|TRBJ2-5|TRBV7-9|few
CASSSSGGETQYF
TGTGCCAGCAGTAGTAGCGGTGGAGAGACCCAGTACTTC
>-|TRBJ2-2|TRBV6-4|many
CASSEANTGELFF
TGTGCCAGCAGTGAAGCGAACACCGGGGAGCTGTTTTTT
>-|TRBJ2-1|TRBV15|many
CATSTGWNEQFF
TGTGCCACCAGCACCGGTTGGAATGAGCAGTTCTTC
>-|TRBJ1-1|TRBV10-3|-
CAISGGGENTEAFF
TGTGCCATCAGTGGGGGAGGGGAGAACACTGAAGCTTTCTTT
>TRBD2|TRBJ2-3|TRBV9|many
CASSAGTTTDTQYF
TGTGCCAGCAGCGCCGGGACTACCACAGATACGCAGTATTTT
>-|TRBJ2-7|TRBV6-2/TRBV6-3|few
CASSWGSAAYEQYF
TGTGCCAGCAGTTGGGGCTCAGCAGCCTACGAGCAGTACTTC
>-|TRBJ2-2|TRBV11-3|few
CASSLSGNRELFF
TGTGCCAGCAGCTTAAGTGGCAACCGAGAGCTGTTTTTT
>-|TRBJ1-1|TRBV7-2|-
CASSPRDPPEAFF
TGTGCCAGCAGCCCCCGGGATCCTCCTGAAGCTTTCTTT
>TRBD1|TRBJ1-4|TRBV12-3/TRBV12-4|many
CASSSRDRFEGKLFF
TGTGCCAGCAGTTCCAGGGACAGGTTTGAGGGAAAACTGTTTTTT
>TRBD1|TRBJ1-1|TRBV10-3|many
CAISVQGAWTEAFF
TGTGCCATCAGTGTTCAGGGGGCCTGGACTGAAGCTTTCTTT
>-|TRBJ1-6|TRBV6-5|-
CASSYSAGDPAGNSPLHF
TGTGCCAGCAGTTACTCGGCGGGGGACCCAGCCGGGAATTCACCCCTCCACTTT
>TRBD2|TRBJ2-2|TRBV29-1|many
CSVEAASGSNTGELFF
TGCAGCGTTGAGGCAGCTAGCGGATCAAACACCGGGGAGCTGTTTTTT
>-|TRBJ1-1|TRBV20-1|-
CSANQHLNTEAFF
TGCAGTGCTAACCAACATTTGAACACTGAAGCTTTCTTT
>-|TRBJ1-3|TRBV11-2|many
CASSRISGNTIYF
TGTGCCAGCAGCCGGATTTCTGGAAACACCATATATTTT
>-|TRBJ2-2|TRBV10-3|-
CAITGVDTGELFF
TGTGCCATCACGGGAGTAGACACCGGGGAGCTGTTTTTT